Listed below are T cell receptor beta chains from one sample, sequenced in a study of blood T cell repertoires in acute mononucleosis. Libraries were prepared by immunoSEQ multiplex PCR; TCRdb keeps only in-frame clonotypes and omits some of them. The sample has 1,500 to 1,600 clones; nearly 25% are singletons. This sample comprised EBV YVL epitope tetramer+ CD8+ T cells sorted from PBMCs, obtained during convalescence from infectious mononucleosis. The receptors here all came from a woman aged 18-35 years with infectious mononucleosis caused by EBV. CDR3s include the opening cysteine and the closing phenylalanine or tryptophan. D genes are given only for firm matches. The listing skips clone size in some rows; elsewhere it reads once, few, many or a size class.

TRBD2	TRBV29-1	medium-sized	TRBJ2-3	CSVDPIEAGGSTDTQYF	TGCAGCGTTGATCCCATCGAAGCGGGAGGGAGCACAGATACGCAGTATTTT
.	TRBV27	.	TRBJ1-2	CASSNFGTNYGYTF	TGTGCCAGCAGTAACTTCGGGACAAACTATGGCTACACCTTC
.	TRBV27	few	TRBJ2-7	CASMLPFGDEQYF	TGCGCCAGCATGCTCCCTTTTGGTGACGAGCAGTACTTC
.	TRBV20-1	.	TRBJ2-1	CSARPEGGQFF	TGCAGTGCTCGTCCCGAGGGGGGGCAGTTCTTC
.	TRBV2	many	TRBJ2-1	CASSAHNEQFF	TGTGCCAGCAGTGCCCACAATGAGCAGTTCTTC
TRBD1	TRBV6-1	.	TRBJ1-1	CASSWTGGGTEAFF	TGTGCCAGCAGTTGGACAGGGGGCGGCACTGAAGCTTTCTTT
TRBD2	TRBV29-1	few	TRBJ2-7	CSVAKPAGLAGQVSSYEQYF	TGCAGCGTTGCCAAGCCCGCCGGACTAGCGGGCCAAGTCAGCTCCTACGAGCAGTACTTC
.	TRBV10-3	many	TRBJ1-2	CASSYIGVGYTF	TGTGCCAGCAGTTATATCGGGGTTGGCTACACCTTC
.	TRBV13	many	TRBJ2-1	CASRGLRIEQFF	TGTGCCAGCAGGGGGTTGAGGATAGAGCAGTTCTTC
.	TRBV6-5	.	TRBJ2-3	CASSALLGSASSQYF	TGTGCCAGCAGTGCGCTACTTGGGTCAGCGTCGTCGCAGTATTTT
.	TRBV6-5	few	TRBJ2-3	CGSRALLGSASTQYF	TGTGGCAGCAGGGCCCTACTTGGGTCAGCGTCGACGCAGTATTTT
TRBD2	TRBV29-1	few	TRBJ2-1	CIVGGTVSGTSWAYSYNEQFF	TGCATCGTAGGAGGGACAGTGTCCGGGACTAGCTGGGCATACTCCTACAATGAGCAGTTCTTC
.	TRBV9	many	TRBJ2-2	CASRQTSGELFF	TGTGCCAGCAGACAAACGTCCGGGGAGCTGTTTTTT
.	TRBV7-9	medium-sized	TRBJ2-5	CASSSWDAAGTQYF	TGTGCCAGCAGCTCTTGGGACGCCGCTGGGACCCAGTACTTC
TRBD1	TRBV7-1	.	TRBJ2-1	CASRGTGGLYNEQFF	TGTGCCAGCAGGGGGACAGGGGGCCTATACAATGAGCAGTTCTTC
.	TRBV14	few	TRBJ2-2	CASRQTSGELFF	TGTGCCAGCAGACAAACGTCCGGGGAGCTGTTTTTT
.	TRBV6-4	few	TRBJ1-2	CASSYVGVGYTF	TGTGCCAGCAGTTACGTCGGAGTTGGCTACACCTTC
TRBD1	TRBV11-1	few	TRBJ2-5	CASSALRDRGNQETQYF	TGTGCCAGCAGCGCGCTACGGGACAGGGGGAACCAAGAGACCCAGTACTTC
.	TRBV2	.	TRBJ2-1	CASSDYNEQFF	TGTGCCAGCAGCGACTACAATGAGCAGTTCTTC
.	TRBV19	.	TRBJ1-2	CASSPGSSLRGYTF	TGTGCCAGCAGCCCCGGCTCGAGCCTTAGGGGCTACACCTTC
.	TRBV10-2	.	TRBJ2-1	CASSAHNEQFF	TGTGCCAGCAGTGCCCACAATGAGCAGTTCTTC
.	TRBV28	.	TRBJ2-2	CASRPWEGPGSCFF	.
TRBD2	TRBV13	few	TRBJ2-1	CASSLVLAGEYNEQFF	TGTGCCAGCAGCTTAGTCCTAGCGGGAGAGTACAATGAGCAGTTCTTC
TRBD2	TRBV11-2	.	TRBJ2-1	CASRQLAGEYNEQFF	TGTGCCAGCAGACAACTAGCGGGAGAGTACAATGAGCAGTTCTTC
.	TRBV23-1	.	TRBJ2-4	CASSQSKVDGAVKQYF	TGCGCCAGCAGTCAATCTAAGGTTGATGGGGCAGTAAAACAGTACTTC
TRBD2	TRBV29-1	.	TRBJ2-1	CSLGGSVSGTSGAYSYNEQFF	TGCAGCTTAGGAGGGTCAGTGTCCGGGACTAGCGGTGCATACTCCTACAATGAGCAGTTCTTC
.	TRBV29-1	.	TRBJ2-1	CSVGGSGSGTCGAYSYNEQFF	TGCAGCGTAGGAGGGTCAGGGTCCGGGACTTGCGGGGCATACTCCTACAATGAGCAGTTCTTC
.	TRBV6-5	.	TRBJ2-1	CASIYNEQFF	TGTGCCAGTATCTACAATGAGCAGTTCTTC
.	TRBV29-1	.	TRBJ2-1	CSVGGTGSGTSWAYSYNEQFF	TGCAGCGTAGGAGGTACAGGGTCCGGTACTAGCTGGGCATACTCCTACAATGAGCAGTTCTTC
.	TRBV11-3	.	TRBJ2-1	CASSFDPGYNEQFF	TGTGCCAGCAGCTTCGACCCAGGGTACAATGAGCAGTTCTTC
TRBD1	TRBV7-7	.	TRBJ2-1	CASRGTGGLYNEQFF	TGTGCCAGCAGGGGGACAGGGGGCCTATACAATGAGCAGTTCTTC
.	TRBV13	.	TRBJ1-1	CASSLGTLLGTEAFF	TGTGCCAGCAGCTTAGGTACTCTTCTCGGCACTGAAGCTTTCTTT
.	TRBV11-2	.	TRBJ2-1	CASSIYNEQFF	TGTGCCAGCAGTATCTACAATGAGCAGTTCTTC
.	TRBV27	few	TRBJ2-3	CASSEASDITDTQYF	TGTGCCAGCAGTGAAGCCTCAGATATCACAGATACGCAGTATTTT
.	TRBV29-1	.	TRBJ1-5	CSAGQVLEQPQHF	TGCAGTGCGGGGCAGGTCTTGGAGCAGCCCCAGCATTTT